Included here is one TCR beta chain sequence, with context. Antigen unknown. At one end, the junction sequence differs from germline, possibly due to a read error. Researchers took RNA transcripts and amplified the TCR beta CDR3 regions from them. HTBI primers were used for first-round RT-PCR of the TCR CDR3. A single record per CDR3 protein comes from TCRdb applying MiXCR to the multiplex PCR reads. The table shows about 270,000 distinct CDR3 sequences, with roughly 22% occurring only once. The sample comes from a study of T cells in Graves' hyperthyroidism and ophthalmopathy. General observations from the study: Most clonotypes expanded in the thyroid (above 0.001) were also present in blood. By a 13 V-J model, ophthalmopathy was set apart from stable hyperthyroidism.

This CDR3 is built from 16 residues. Germline V gene lookup returns CDR1 LNHDA and CDR2 SQIVND (reference sequence). This sample holds PBMCs from 8.5 to 10 ml fresh peripheral blood. The chain combines TRBV19 with TRBJ2-3; D possibly matches TRBD1 or TRBD2 (5 bases each). The material sequenced was blood. This clonotype was obtained from a man aged 25 to 45 with Graves' ophthalmopathy. CDR3 DNA: TGCGCCAGTAGTATTTTGCGGACGAGGGGAACAGATACGCAGTATTTT. As protein: CASSILRTRGTDTQYF. Together with reference TRBV19 and TRBJ2-3, the CDR3 gives the full variable domain: DGGITQSPKYLFRKEGQNVTLSCEQNLNHDAMYWYRQDPGQGLRLIYYSQIVNDFQKGDIAEGYSVSREKKESFPLTVTSAQKNPTAFYLCASSILRTRGTDTQYFGPGTRLTVL.